Here is one T cell receptor beta chain with its context. Its antigen is currently unknown. The germline V gene encodes CDR1 LNHDA and CDR2 SQIVND (reference sequence). The CDR3 is 13 amino acids. Trimming shortened V by 2 bases and J by 0 bases, and 4 bases separated the two germline ends. The data are from a study of cytomegalovirus exposure and HLA in healthy donors. Study outcomes and limitations: Among the sequence variants, a highly shared cluster was likely an artifact of sequencing. Researchers catalogued roughly 170 TCR beta chains as cytomegalovirus-associated.

PCR was performed using 60 Vbeta and 13 Jbeta primers. Using immunoSEQ multiplex PCR, the repertoire was profiled, and TCRdb retains in-frame clones only, with some absent. The sample has roughly 170,000 clones, more than 65% seen once. This clonotype was obtained from a man between 25 and 39 years old in good health and CMV-seronegative. This chain connects TRBV19 to TRBJ1-1; D ambiguous. The specimen sequenced was PBMCs. The CDR3 bases are TGTGCCAGTAGTATAAACATGAACACTGAAGCTTTCTTT. It yields the protein CASSINMNTEAFF.